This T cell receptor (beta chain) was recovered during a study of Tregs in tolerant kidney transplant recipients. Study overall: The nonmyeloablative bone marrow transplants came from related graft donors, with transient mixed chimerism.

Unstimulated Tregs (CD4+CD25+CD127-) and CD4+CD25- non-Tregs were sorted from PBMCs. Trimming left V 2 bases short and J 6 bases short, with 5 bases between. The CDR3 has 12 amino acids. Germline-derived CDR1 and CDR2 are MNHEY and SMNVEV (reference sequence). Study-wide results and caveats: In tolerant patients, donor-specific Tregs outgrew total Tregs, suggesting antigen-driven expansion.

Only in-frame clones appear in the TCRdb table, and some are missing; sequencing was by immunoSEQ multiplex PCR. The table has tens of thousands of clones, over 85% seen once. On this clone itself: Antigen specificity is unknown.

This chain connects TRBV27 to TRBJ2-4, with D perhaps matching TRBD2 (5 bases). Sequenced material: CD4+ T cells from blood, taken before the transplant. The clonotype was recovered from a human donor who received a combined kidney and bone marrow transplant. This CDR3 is CASSLRGNIQYF. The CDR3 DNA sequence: TGTGCCAGCAGTTTACGGGGAAACATTCAGTACTTC.